The clone carrying this TCR beta chain has just a few counts. The data derive from a study of blood T cells in healthy people across ages. Then a second PCR, running about 6 to 12 cycles, was carried out with a sample-barcoded 5' primer and a J-beta primer mix. MiXCR, run by TCRdb on the 5' RACE reads, gives a single entry per CDR3 protein. The data hold 1.5 million to 2 million distinct CDR3 sequences, with approximately 28% observed a single time. Germline trimming cut 1 base from V and 2 bases from J; bases unmatched to any gene: 6. This CDR3 has 17 amino acids. From germline, CDR1 is MGHRA and CDR2 YSYEKL.

This receptor was obtained from a woman aged 30 to 39 in good health. J is TRBJ2-3 and V is TRBV4-1; 10 nucleotides align to TRBD2. The source material was blood. CDR3 nucleotide sequence: TGCGCCAGCAGCCAAGGGCCCCTAGCGGGGGTCACAGATACGCAGTATTTT. Its translation is CASSQGPLAGVTDTQYF.